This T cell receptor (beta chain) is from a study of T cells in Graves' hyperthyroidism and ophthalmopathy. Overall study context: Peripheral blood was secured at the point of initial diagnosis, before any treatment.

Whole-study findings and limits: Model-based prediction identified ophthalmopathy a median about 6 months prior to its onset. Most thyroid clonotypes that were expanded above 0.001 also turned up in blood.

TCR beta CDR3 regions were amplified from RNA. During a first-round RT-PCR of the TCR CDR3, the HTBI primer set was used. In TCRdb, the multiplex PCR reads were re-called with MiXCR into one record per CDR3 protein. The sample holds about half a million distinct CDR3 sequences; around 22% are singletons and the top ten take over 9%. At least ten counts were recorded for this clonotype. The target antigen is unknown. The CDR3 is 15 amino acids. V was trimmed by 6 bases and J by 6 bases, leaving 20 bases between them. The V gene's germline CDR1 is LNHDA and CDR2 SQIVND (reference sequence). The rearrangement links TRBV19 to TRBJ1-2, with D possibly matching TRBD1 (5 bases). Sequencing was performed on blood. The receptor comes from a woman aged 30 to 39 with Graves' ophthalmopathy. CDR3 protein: CASSITSGAKDGYTF. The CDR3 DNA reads TGTGCCAGTAGCATTACCTCCGGGGCAAAGGATGGCTACACCTTC.